These 15 T cell receptor beta chains were all obtained from the same sample, sequenced in a study of blood T cell repertoires in COVID-19. Generated by immunoSEQ multiplex PCR, the TCRdb table keeps only in-frame clones and is missing some. The profile shows under 250,000 clones, about nine tenths of them singletons. Sequencing was done on a sample of peripheral blood. The receptors derive from a man aged 25 to 40 with COVID-19, enrolled during active disease.

The chain carries TRBV28 and TRBJ1-6, with D possibly matching TRBD1 (5 bases). This CDR3 comprises 15 residues. Trimming took 6 bases from V and 5 from J, leaving 14 bases between them. CDR1 MDHEN and CDR2 SYDVKM come from the germline V gene. CDR3 sequence (DNA): TGTGCCAGCAGCCCCGGGGGTGGGGATAATTCACCCCTCCACTTT. The encoded protein is CASSPGGGDNSPLHF. Full variable domain (outside the CDR3, taken from reference TRBV28 and TRBJ1-6): DVKVTQSSRYLVKRTGEKVFLECVQDMDHENMFWYRQDPGLGLRLIYFSYDVKMKEKGDIPEGYSVSREKKERFSLILESASTNQTSMYLCASSPGGGDNSPLHFGNGTRLTVT.

The table lists this clone with a few counts. The chain employs TRBV27 and TRBJ2-1; 9 nucleotides line up with TRBD1. CDR1 and CDR2 (germline): MNHEY, SMNVEV (reference sequence). J was trimmed by 3 bases and V by 6 bases; bases with no gene match: 6. The CDR3 length is 15 residues. CDR3 DNA: TGTGCCAGCAGGACCCCGGGACAGGGCTACAATGAGCAGTTCTTC. Translation: CASRTPGQGYNEQFF.

The rearrangement links TRBV9 to TRBJ1-1; 7 bases are a match to TRBD1. The J segment lost 1 base and the V segment lost 4 bases, leaving 16 bases of the junction unmatched. CDR3 length equals 18 residues. Germline assignment: CDR1 SGDLS and CDR2 YYNGEE. The DNA for the CDR3 is TGTGCCAGCAGCCCGCAGACAGGGTCTGGGCAGTGGAACACTGAAGCTTTCTTT. It codes for CASSPQTGSGQWNTEAFF.

This chain connects TRBV5-6 to TRBJ1-1; 8 bases are shared with TRBD1. The CDR3 is made up of 15 amino acids. Germline V gives CDR1 SGHDT, CDR2 YYEEEE. V lost 4 bases and J lost 4; bases outside the gene matches: 9. Written as DNA, the CDR3 is TGTGCCAGCAGCATCCGACAGGGGTGGAGCACTGAAGCTTTCTTT. Its translation is CASSIRQGWSTEAFF.

The CDR3 DNA is TGTGCCAGCAGCTTAGCGGGTATTGCGGACTACGAGCAGTACTTC. As protein: CASSLAGIADYEQYF. This chain connects TRBV7-2 to TRBJ2-7; no reliable D call. CDR3 length: 15 residues. Per the germline V gene, CDR1 is SGHTA and CDR2 is FQGNSA. V lost 0 bases to trimming and J lost 3 bases, with 12 bases between them.

This chain joins TRBV18 and TRBJ2-1; D gene uncertain. Germline V gene data show CDR1 as KGHSH and CDR2 as LQKENI. The V gene lost 3 bases and the J gene lost 6 bases, with 15 bases spanning the gap. This CDR3 is built from 15 residues. Here the CDR3 reads CASSPGYVRGNEQFF. In nucleotides, the CDR3 is TGTGCCAGCTCACCCGGGTACGTTAGAGGCAATGAGCAGTTCTTC.

The chain recombines TRBV24-1 with TRBJ1-1; tentative D call: TRBD1 (5 bases). Germline lookup yields CDR1 KGHDR and CDR2 SFDVKD. Trimming took off 6 bases at V and 1 base at J, with 8 bases between the two ends. The CDR3 length is 13 residues. CDR3 DNA sequence: TGTGCCACCAGTCGGGGGTCGAACACTGAAGCTTTCTTT. It encodes CATSRGSNTEAFF.

V and J are TRBV12-3 or TRBV12-4 and TRBJ1-5, with D unresolved. The CDR3 totals 13 residues. Trimming shortened V by 3 bases and J by 10 bases, and 13 bases separated the two germline ends. This chain's CDR3 is CASSFREGAPQHF. In DNA form, the CDR3 reads TGTGCCAGCAGTTTTCGGGAGGGAGCCCCCCAGCATTTT.

This chain uses TRBV14 with TRBJ1-5; D not certain. CDR3 length equals 14 residues. Between the trimmed V and J ends, which lost 4 bases and 4 bases, there was a span of 11 bases. Germline V CDR1 and CDR2: SGHDN, FVKESK. The CDR3 nucleotides are TGTGCCAGCAGCCGACGGGGATTTAATCAGCCCCAGCATTTT. The encoded protein is CASSRRGFNQPQHF.

V usage is TRBV6-4 and J usage is TRBJ2-7, with 7 nucleotides matching TRBD1. The trim removed 9 bases at V and 3 bases at J, leaving 17 bases unmatched. CDR3 length: 16 amino acids. Germline lookup yields CDR1 MRHNA and CDR2 SNTAGT. This chain's CDR3 is CASKYHRDRNSYEQYF. In DNA, the CDR3 is TGTGCCAGTAAATACCACCGGGACAGAAACAGCTACGAGCAGTACTTC.

The genes are TRBV29-1 and TRBJ1-2; 9 bases are shared with TRBD1. CDR3 length: 15 amino acids. Germline V gene sequence: CDR1 SQVTM, CDR2 ANQGSEA. V lost 6 bases, J lost 5 bases, and 13 bases stayed unmatched. The DNA of the CDR3 is TGCAGCGTCGCAACGGGACAGGGATTGAATTATGGCTACACCTTC. Amino acid sequence: CSVATGQGLNYGYTF.

This clone was seen only a few times. CDR3 region: CASSPTGGTGRNYGYTF. CDR3 coding DNA: TGTGCCAGCAGCCCAACCGGGGGGACAGGGCGTAACTATGGCTACACCTTC. The rearrangement uses TRBV9 and TRBJ1-2; 9 bases are shared with TRBD1. Germline V gene data show CDR1 as SGDLS and CDR2 as YYNGEE. Losses at the gene ends were 4 bases for V and 1 base for J; bases not matched to a gene: 11. This CDR3 contains 17 residues.

This CDR3 reads CASSSPGQSIYEQYF. As DNA, the CDR3 is TGTGCCAGCAGCTCTCCGGGACAAAGCATCTACGAGCAGTACTTC. The chain carries TRBV5-6 and TRBJ2-7; possible D gene TRBD1, 6 bases. The CDR3 spans 15 residues. Germline V lookup: CDR1 SGHDT, CDR2 YYEEEE. Trimming removed 3 bases from V and 3 bases from J, with 16 bases in between.

This chain connects TRBV7-2 to TRBJ2-7; a possible D gene is TRBD2 (7 bases). The V gene's germline CDR1 is SGHTA and CDR2 FQGNSA. This CDR3 contains 15 residues. V lost 5 bases and J lost 3, with 17 bases in between. CDR3 residues: CASSQGGVGLYEQYF. DNA for the CDR3: TGTGCCAGCAGCCAAGGGGGGGTCGGCCTCTACGAGCAGTACTTC. The whole variable domain, remainder taken from reference TRBV7-2 and TRBJ2-7, is GAGVSQSPSNKVTEKGKDVELRCDPISGHTALYWYRQSLGQGLEFLIYFQGNSAPDKSGLPSDRFSAERTGGSVSTLTIQRTQQEDSAVYLCASSQGGVGLYEQYFGPGTRLTVT.

The chain links TRBV5-1 to TRBJ1-2, with 7 nucleotides matching TRBD1. Trimming at V came to 3 bases and at J to 3 bases, leaving 5 bases not matched to a gene. Germline CDR1 is SGHRS and CDR2 is YFSETQ. CDR3 length: 14 amino acids. The CDR3 loop reads CASSSGQEYYGYTF. The CDR3 nucleotides are TGCGCCAGCAGCTCCGGACAGGAGTACTATGGCTACACCTTC.